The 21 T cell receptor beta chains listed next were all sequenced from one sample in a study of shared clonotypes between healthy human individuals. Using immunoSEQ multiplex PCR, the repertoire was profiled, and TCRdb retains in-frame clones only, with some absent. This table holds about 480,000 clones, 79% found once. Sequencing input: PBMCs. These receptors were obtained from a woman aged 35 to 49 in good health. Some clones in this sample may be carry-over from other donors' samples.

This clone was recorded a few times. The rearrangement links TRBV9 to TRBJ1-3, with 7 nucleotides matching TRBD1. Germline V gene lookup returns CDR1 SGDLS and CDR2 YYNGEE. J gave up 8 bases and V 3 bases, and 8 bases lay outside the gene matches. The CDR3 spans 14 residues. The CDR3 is CASSALPRGDTIYF. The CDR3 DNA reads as TGTGCCAGCAGCGCATTACCCAGGGGGGACACCATATATTTT.

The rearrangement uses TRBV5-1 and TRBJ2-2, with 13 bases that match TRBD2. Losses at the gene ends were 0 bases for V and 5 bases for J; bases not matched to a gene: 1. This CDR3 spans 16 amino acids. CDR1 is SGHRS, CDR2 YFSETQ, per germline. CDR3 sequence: CASSLGGLAGTGELFF. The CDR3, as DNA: TGCGCCAGCAGCTTGGGGGGACTAGCGGGAACCGGGGAGCTGTTTTTT.

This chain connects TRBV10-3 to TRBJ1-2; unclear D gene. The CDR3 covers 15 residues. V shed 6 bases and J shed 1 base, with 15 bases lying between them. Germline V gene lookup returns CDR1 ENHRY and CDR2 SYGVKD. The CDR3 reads CAIRPDSGFNYGYTF. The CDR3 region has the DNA TGTGCCATCAGACCGGACTCCGGCTTTAACTATGGCTACACCTTC.

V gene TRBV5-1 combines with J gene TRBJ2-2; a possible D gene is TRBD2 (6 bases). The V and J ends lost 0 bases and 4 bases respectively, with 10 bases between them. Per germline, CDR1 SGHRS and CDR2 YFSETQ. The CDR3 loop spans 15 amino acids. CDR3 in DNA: TGCGCCAGCAGCTTGGCGGCAGCGGGCACCGGGGAGCTGTTTTTT. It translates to CASSLAAAGTGELFF.

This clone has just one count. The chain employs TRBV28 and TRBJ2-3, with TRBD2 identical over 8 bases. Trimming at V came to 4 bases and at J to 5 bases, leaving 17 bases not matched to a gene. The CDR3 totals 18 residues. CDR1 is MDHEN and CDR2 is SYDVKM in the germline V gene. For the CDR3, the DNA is TGTGCCAGCAGTTCCCAATCTAGCGGGTCAGGGTTGGGAGATACGCAGTATTTT. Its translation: CASSSQSSGSGLGDTQYF.

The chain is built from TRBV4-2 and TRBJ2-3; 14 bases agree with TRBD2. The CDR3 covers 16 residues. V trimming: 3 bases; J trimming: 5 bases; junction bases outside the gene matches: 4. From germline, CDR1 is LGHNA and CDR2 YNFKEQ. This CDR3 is CASSQRLAGGGDTQYF. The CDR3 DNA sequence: TGTGCCAGCAGCCAGAGACTAGCGGGGGGGGGAGATACGCAGTATTTT.

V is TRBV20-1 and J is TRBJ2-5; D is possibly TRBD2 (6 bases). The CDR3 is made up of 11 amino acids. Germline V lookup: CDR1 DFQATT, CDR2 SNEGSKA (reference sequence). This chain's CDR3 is CTGLTQETQYF. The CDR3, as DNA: TGCACCGGACTAACCCAAGAGACCCAGTACTTC.

CDR3 sequence (DNA): TGTGCCAGCAGCAAAGGAAAGGACGCCAGCGGGAGATTATTCTACGAGCAGTACTTC. Translating it yields CASSKGKDASGRLFYEQYF. V gene TRBV21-1 combines with J gene TRBJ2-7; the table gives TRBD2 as D, unverified against the DNA. TRBV21-1 is labeled a pseudogene. The CDR3 runs 19 residues.

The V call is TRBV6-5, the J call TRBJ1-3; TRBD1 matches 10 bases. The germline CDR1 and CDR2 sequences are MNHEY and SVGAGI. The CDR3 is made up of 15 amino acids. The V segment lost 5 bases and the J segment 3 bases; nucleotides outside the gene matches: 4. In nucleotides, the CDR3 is TGTGCCAGCAGTCCCCGGGACAGGGGTGGAAACACCATATATTTT. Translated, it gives CASSPRDRGGNTIYF.

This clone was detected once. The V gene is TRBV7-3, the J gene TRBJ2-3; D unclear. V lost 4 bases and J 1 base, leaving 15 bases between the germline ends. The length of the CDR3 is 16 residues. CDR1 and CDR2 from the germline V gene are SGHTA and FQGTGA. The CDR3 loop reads CASSSGVRRGTDTQYF. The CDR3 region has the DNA TGTGCCAGCAGCTCCGGCGTGCGGAGAGGCACAGATACGCAGTATTTT.

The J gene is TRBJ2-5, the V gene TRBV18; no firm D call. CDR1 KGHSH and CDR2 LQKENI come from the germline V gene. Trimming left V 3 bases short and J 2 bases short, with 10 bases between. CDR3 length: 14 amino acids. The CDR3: CASSPSRSQETQYF. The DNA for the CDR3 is TGTGCCAGCTCACCGTCTCGGAGTCAAGAGACCCAGTACTTC.

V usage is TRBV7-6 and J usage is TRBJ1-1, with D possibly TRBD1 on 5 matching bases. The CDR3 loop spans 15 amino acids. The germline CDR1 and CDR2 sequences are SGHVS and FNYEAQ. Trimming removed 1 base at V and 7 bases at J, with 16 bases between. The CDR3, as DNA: TGTGCCAGCAGCTTAGATCCGGGGCAAAGGGGTGAAGCTTTCTTT. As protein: CASSLDPGQRGEAFF. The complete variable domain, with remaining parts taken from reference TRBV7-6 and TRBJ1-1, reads GAGVSQSPRYKVTKRGQDVALRCDPISGHVSLYWYRQALGQGPEFLTYFNYEAQQDKSGLPNDRFSAERPEGSISTLTIQRTEQRDSAMYRCASSLDPGQRGEAFFGQGTRLTVV.

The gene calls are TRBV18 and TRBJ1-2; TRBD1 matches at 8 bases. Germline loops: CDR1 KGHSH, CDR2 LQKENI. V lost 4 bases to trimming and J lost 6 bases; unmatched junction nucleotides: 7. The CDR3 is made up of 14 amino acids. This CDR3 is CASSQMTGANGYTF. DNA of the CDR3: TGTGCCAGCTCACAGATGACAGGGGCAAATGGCTACACCTTC.

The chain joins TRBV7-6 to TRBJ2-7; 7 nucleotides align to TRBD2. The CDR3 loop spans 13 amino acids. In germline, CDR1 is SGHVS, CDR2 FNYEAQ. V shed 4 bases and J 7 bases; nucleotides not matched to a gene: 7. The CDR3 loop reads CASSSPPGGEQYF. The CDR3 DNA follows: TGTGCCAGCAGCTCACCCCCGGGGGGAGAGCAGTACTTC.

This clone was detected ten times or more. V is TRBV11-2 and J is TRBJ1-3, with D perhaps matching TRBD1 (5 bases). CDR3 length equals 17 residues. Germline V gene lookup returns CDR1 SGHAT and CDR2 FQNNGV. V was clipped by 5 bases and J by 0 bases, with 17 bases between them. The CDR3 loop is CASSPREGLSSGNTIYF. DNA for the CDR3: TGTGCCAGCAGCCCCAGAGAGGGGCTGAGCTCTGGAAACACCATATATTTT. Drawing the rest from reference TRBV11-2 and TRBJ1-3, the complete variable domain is EAGVAQSPRYKIIEKRQSVAFWCNPISGHATLYWYQQILGQGPKLLIQFQNNGVVDDSQLPKDRFSAERLKGVDSTLKIQPAKLEDSAVYLCASSPREGLSSGNTIYFGEGSWLTVV.

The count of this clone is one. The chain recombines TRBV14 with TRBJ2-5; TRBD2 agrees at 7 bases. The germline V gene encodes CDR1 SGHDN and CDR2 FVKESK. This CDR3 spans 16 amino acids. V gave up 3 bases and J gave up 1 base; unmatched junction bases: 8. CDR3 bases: TGTGCCAGCAGCCAGACCAAGCGGGGACTCCAAGAGACCCAGTACTTC. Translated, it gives CASSQTKRGLQETQYF.

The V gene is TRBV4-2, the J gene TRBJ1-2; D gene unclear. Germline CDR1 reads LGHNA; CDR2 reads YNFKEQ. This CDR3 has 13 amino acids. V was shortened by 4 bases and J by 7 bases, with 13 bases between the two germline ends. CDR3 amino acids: CASSPTHLAGYTF. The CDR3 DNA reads TGTGCCAGCAGCCCGACCCACCTGGCTGGCTACACCTTC.

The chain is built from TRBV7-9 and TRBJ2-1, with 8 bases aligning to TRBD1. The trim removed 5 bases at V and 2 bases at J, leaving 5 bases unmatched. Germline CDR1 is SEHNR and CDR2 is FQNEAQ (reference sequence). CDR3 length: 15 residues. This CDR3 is CASSRDRGPYNEQFF. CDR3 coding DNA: TGTGCCAGCAGCCGTGACAGGGGCCCCTACAATGAGCAGTTCTTC.

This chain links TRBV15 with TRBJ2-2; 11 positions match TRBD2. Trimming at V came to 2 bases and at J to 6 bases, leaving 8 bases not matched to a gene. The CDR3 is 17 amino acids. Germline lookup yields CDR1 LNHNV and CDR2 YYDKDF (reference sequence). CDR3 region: CATSRNPGLADAGELFF. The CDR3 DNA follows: TGTGCCACCAGCAGAAACCCGGGACTAGCGGACGCCGGGGAGCTGTTTTTT.

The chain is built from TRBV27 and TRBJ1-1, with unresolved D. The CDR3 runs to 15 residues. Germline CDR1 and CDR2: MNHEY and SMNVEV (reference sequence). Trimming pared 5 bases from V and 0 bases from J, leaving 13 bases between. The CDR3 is CASSPYSFMNTEAFF. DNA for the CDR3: TGTGCCAGCAGTCCATACAGTTTCATGAACACTGAAGCTTTCTTT.

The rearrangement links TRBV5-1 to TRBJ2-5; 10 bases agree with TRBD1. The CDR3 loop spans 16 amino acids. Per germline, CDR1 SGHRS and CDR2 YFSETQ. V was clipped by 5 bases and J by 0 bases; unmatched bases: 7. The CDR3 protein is CASRVGDRGYQETQYF. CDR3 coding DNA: TGCGCCAGCAGGGTGGGGGACAGGGGCTACCAAGAGACCCAGTACTTC.